The 8 T cell receptor beta chains presented below share a single source sample, sequenced in a study of CD8+ T cells in alopecia areata. Sequencing templates came from extracted RNA that was reverse transcribed into cDNA. Assay: immunoSEQ multiplex PCR; the TCRdb copy retains only in-frame clones and omits some. The repertoire has roughly 250,000 clones, approximately 61% of them found once; the top ten carry around 1.2%. The source material was CD4+ T cells sorted from blood, sampled at week 0. The origin of the receptors is a human donor with alopecia areata.

J is TRBJ2-2 and V is TRBV7-9; no definite D call. In germline, CDR1 is SEHNR, CDR2 FQNEAQ (reference sequence). The CDR3 covers 13 residues. Trimming shortened V by 5 bases and J by 4 bases, and 8 bases separated the two germline ends. CDR3: CASSALATGELFF. The CDR3 DNA sequence: TGTGCCAGCAGCGCTTTGGCCACCGGGGAGCTGTTTTTT.

This chain connects TRBV29-1 to TRBJ2-1; D may be TRBD2 (6 bases). The germline gives CDR1 SQVTM, CDR2 ANQGSEA. V lost 7 bases and J lost 2, with 12 bases in between. The CDR3 length is 13 residues. CDR3 DNA: TGCAGCGCCCTACGGGGGACCTACAATGAGCAGTTCTTC. It specifies CSALRGTYNEQFF.

V usage is TRBV10-3 and J usage is TRBJ2-7, with D possibly TRBD1 on 5 matching bases. Germline lookup yields CDR1 ENHRY and CDR2 SYGVKD. The CDR3 runs to 14 residues. With 4 bases removed from V and 1 base from J, the gap between germline ends came to 11 bases. CDR3 loop: CAISAGQDSYEQYF. The DNA for the CDR3 is TGTGCCATCAGTGCAGGACAAGATTCCTACGAGCAGTACTTC.

This clone was seen a single time. The chain is built from TRBV30 and TRBJ2-5, with 8 bases matching TRBD2. CDR1 and CDR2 from the germline V gene are GTSNPN and SVGIG (reference sequence). J lost 2 bases, V lost 0 bases, and 5 bases had no gene match. This CDR3 contains 15 residues. CDR3 DNA: TGTGCCTGGAGTGTACGGCTAGCGGGTCAAGAGACCCAGTACTTC. Protein sequence: CAWSVRLAGQETQYF. Together with reference TRBV30 and TRBJ2-5, the CDR3 gives the full variable domain: SQTIHQWPATLVQPVGSPLSLECTVEGTSNPNLYWYRQAAGRGLQLLFYSVGIGQISSEVPQNLSASRPQDRQFILSSKKLLLSDSGFYLCAWSVRLAGQETQYFGPGTRLLVL.

The rearrangement uses TRBV29-1 and TRBJ2-7, with D possibly being TRBD2 (6 bases). The CDR3 totals 13 residues. The V gene's germline CDR1 is SQVTM and CDR2 ANQGSEA. The V gene lost 4 bases and the J gene lost 2 bases, with 12 bases spanning the gap. CDR3 DNA: TGCAGCGTTGGGGAGGACTGGACCTACGAGCAGTACTTC. Translated: CSVGEDWTYEQYF.

The J gene is TRBJ1-6, the V gene TRBV5-1; TRBD1 might be the D (6 bases). This CDR3 region has 12 residues. Trimming took 4 bases from V and 7 from J, leaving 6 bases between them. Germline lookup yields CDR1 SGHRS and CDR2 YFSETQ. Here the CDR3 reads CASSDRNSPLHF. The CDR3 coding sequence is TGCGCCAGCAGCGACAGGAATTCACCCCTCCACTTT. Drawing the rest from reference TRBV5-1 and TRBJ1-6, the complete variable domain is KAGVTQTPRYLIKTRGQQVTLSCSPISGHRSVSWYQQTPGQGLQFLFEYFSETQRNKGNFPGRFSGRQFSNSRSEMNVSTLELGDSALYLCASSDRNSPLHFGNGTRLTVT.

This clone was found a few times. The chain couples TRBV29-1 to TRBJ1-3, with D possibly TRBD1 on 5 matching bases. Trimming took off 7 bases at V and 0 bases at J, with 7 bases between the two ends. Germline-derived CDR1 and CDR2 are SQVTM and ANQGSEA. This CDR3 comprises 12 residues. CDR3 protein: CSGRGSGNTIYF. CDR3 DNA: TGCAGCGGAAGGGGCTCTGGAAACACCATATATTTT.

A few counts support this clone. The V call is TRBV19, the J call TRBJ1-5; D is unclear. Germline CDR1 LNHDA, CDR2 SQIVND (reference sequence). V lost 0 bases and J 8 bases, leaving 8 bases between the germline ends. The length of the CDR3 is 13 residues. The CDR3 protein is CASSIDREEPQHF. CDR3 sequence (DNA): TGTGCCAGTAGTATAGATCGGGAGGAGCCCCAGCATTTT.